The present T cell receptor beta chain was sequenced within a study of OX40 agonist ivuxolimab in advanced cancers. For the study at large: There were three patients with partial responses, one having hepatocellular carcinoma and two cutaneous melanoma. Notes on the study in general: Among the lowest peripheral clonal expansion occurred in 0.1-3.0 mg/kg partial responders. Dosing at 0.1 to 3.0 mg/kg was accompanied by clonal expansion of CD4+ and CD8+ blood T cells by week 6.

Germline assignment: CDR1 LNHDA and CDR2 SQIVND (reference sequence). The CDR3 has 13 residues. V dropped 3 bases and J dropped 5 bases, with 10 bases sitting between them. Clones were sequenced by immunoSEQ multiplex PCR, and TCRdb holds only the in-frame ones, with some missing. The sample records about 58,000 clones, more than 70% being singletons. Patients with autoimmune history or systemic immunosuppression were excluded. This clone was found a few times. Its specificity is unknown. Here the sequenced sample was CD4+ or CD8+ T cells sorted from blood, taken in a trial of the OX40 agonist ivuxolimab. This receptor was obtained from an adult with an advanced solid tumor such as melanoma, head and neck, liver or kidney cancer. V gene TRBV19 combines with J gene TRBJ2-5, with D hard to call. The CDR3 is CASSMHGSETQYF. The DNA of the CDR3 is TGTGCCAGTAGTATGCACGGGTCGGAGACCCAGTACTTC.